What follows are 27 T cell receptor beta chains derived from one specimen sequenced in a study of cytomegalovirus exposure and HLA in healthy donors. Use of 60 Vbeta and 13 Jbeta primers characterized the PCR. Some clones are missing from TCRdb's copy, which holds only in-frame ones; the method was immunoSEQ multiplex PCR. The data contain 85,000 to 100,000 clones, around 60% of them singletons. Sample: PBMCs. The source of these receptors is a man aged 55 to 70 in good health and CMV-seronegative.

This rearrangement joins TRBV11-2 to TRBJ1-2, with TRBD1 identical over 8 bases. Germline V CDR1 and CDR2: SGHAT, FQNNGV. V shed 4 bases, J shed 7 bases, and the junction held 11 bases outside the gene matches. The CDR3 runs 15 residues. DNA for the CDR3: TGTGCCAGCAGCTACGGACAGGGACGTCGTGGTGGCTACACCTTC. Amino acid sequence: CASSYGQGRRGGYTF.

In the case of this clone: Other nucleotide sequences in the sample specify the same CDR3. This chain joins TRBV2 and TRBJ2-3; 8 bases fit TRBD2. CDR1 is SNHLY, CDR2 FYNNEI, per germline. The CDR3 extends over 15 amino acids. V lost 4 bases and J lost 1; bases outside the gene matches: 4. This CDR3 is CASSGRGGGTDTQYF. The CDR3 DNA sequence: TGTGCCAGCAGTGGACGGGGGGGAGGCACAGATACGCAGTATTTT.

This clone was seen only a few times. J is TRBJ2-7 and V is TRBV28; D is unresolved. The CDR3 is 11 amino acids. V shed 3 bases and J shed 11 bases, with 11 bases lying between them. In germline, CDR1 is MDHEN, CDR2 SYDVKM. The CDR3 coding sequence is TGTGCCAGCAGTTTGACGGATCGGGAGTACTTC. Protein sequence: CASSLTDREYF.

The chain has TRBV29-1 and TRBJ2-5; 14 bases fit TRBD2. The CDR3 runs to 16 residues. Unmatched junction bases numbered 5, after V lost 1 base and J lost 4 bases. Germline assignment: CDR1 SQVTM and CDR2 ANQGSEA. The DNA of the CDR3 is TGCAGCGTTGAAGGGACTAGCGGGGGGATGGGAGAGACCCAGTACTTC. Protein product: CSVEGTSGGMGETQYF.

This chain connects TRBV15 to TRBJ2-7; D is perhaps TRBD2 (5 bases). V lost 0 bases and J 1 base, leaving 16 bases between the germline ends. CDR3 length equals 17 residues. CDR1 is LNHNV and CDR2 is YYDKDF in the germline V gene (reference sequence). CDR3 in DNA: TGTGCCACCAGCAGAGATTTTTTGTCGGGGAAATCCTACGAGCAGTACTTC. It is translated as CATSRDFLSGKSYEQYF.

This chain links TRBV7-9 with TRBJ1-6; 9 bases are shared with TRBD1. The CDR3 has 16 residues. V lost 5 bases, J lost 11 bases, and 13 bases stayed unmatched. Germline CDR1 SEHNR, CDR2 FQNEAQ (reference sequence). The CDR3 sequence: CASSVDRDRAYAPLHF. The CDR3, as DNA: TGTGCCAGCAGCGTCGACCGGGACAGGGCATATGCACCCCTCCACTTT. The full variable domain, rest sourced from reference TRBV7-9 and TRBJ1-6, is DTGVSQNPRHKITKRGQNVTFRCDPISEHNRLYWYRQTLGQGPEFLTYFQNEAQLEKSRLLSDRFSAERPKGSFSTLEIQRTEQGDSAMYLCASSVDRDRAYAPLHFGNGTRLTVT.

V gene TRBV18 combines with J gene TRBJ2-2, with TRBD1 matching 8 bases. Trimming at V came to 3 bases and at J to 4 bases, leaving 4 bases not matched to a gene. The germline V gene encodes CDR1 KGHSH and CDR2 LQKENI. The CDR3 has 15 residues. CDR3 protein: CASSPSRGLTGELFF. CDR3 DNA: TGTGCCAGCTCACCGTCCAGGGGGCTCACCGGGGAGCTGTTTTTT. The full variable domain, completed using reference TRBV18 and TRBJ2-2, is NAGVMQNPRHLVRRRGQEARLRCSPMKGHSHVYWYRQLPEEGLKFMVYLQKENIIDESGMPKERFSAEFPKEGPSILRIQQVVRGDSAAYFCASSPSRGLTGELFFGEGSRLTVL.

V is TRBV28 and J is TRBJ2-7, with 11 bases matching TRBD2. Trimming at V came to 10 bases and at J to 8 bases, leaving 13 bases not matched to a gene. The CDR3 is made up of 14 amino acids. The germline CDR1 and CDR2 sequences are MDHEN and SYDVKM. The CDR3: CAIGPGLAVPKQYF. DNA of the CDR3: TGTGCCATTGGACCGGGACTAGCGGTTCCCAAGCAGTACTTC.

CDR3: CASSVVQGLGSGNTIYF. DNA of the CDR3: TGTGCCAGCAGCGTAGTACAGGGCTTAGGCTCTGGAAACACCATATATTTT. V usage is TRBV9 and J usage is TRBJ1-3; D perhaps matches TRBD1 (6 bases). The ends were cut back, 0 bases at V and 0 bases at J, with 13 bases in the middle. This CDR3 is 17 amino acids long. Per germline, CDR1 SGDLS and CDR2 YYNGEE.

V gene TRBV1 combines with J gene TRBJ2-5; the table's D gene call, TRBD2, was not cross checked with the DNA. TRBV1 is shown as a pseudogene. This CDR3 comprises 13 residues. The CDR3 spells CTSSQAGEETQYF. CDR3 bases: TGCACCAGCAGCCAAGCGGGTGAAGAGACCCAGTACTTC.

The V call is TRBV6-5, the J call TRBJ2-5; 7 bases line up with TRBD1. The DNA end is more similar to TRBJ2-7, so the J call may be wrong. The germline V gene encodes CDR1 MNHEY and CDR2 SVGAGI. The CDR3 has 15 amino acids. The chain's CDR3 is CASRDSRQGLYEQYF. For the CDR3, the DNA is TGTGCCAGCAGAGATTCAAGACAGGGTCTCTACGAGCAGTACTTC.

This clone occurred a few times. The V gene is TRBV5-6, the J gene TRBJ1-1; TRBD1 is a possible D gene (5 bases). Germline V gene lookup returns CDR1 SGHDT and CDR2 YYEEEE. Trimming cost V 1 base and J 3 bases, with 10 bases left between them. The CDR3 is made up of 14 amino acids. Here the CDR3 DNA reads TGTGCCAGCAGCTTGATGGGGGGGGACACTGAAGCTTTCTTT. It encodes CASSLMGGDTEAFF.

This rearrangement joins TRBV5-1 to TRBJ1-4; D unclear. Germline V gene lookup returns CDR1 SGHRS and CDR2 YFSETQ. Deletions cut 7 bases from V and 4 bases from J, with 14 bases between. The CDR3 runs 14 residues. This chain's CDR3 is CASRETSHNEKLFF. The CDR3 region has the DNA TGCGCCAGCCGGGAGACGAGTCATAATGAAAAACTGTTTTTT.

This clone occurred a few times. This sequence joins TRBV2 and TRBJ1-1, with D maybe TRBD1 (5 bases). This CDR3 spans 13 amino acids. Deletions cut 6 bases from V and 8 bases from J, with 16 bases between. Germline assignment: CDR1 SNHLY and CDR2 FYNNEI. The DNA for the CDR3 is TGTGCCAGCAGACGCCGGGACTCCGTCGAAGCTTTCTTT. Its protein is CASRRRDSVEAFF.

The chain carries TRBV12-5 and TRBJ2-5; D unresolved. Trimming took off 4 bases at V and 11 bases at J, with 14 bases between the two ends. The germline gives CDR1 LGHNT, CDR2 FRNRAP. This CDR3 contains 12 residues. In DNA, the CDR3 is TGTGCTAGTGGTTGGAATACTGGAGAGCAGTACTTC. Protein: CASGWNTGEQYF.

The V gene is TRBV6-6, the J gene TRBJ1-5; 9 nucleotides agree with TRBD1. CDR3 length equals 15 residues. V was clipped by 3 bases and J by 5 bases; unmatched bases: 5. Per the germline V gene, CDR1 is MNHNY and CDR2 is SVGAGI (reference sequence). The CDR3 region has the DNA TGTGCCAGCAGTTATCCGGGACAGGGAGATCAGCCCCAGCATTTT. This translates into CASSYPGQGDQPQHF.

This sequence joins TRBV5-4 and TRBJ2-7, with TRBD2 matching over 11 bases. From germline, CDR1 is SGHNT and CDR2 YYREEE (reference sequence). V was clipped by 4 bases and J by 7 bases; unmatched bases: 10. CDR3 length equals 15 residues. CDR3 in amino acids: CASSPLGLAGGEQYF. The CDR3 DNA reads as TGTGCCAGCAGCCCTTTGGGGCTAGCGGGAGGAGAGCAGTACTTC.

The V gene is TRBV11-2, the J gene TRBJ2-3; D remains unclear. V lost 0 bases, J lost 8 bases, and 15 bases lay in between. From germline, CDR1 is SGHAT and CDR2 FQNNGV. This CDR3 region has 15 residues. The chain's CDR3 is CASSLDLGAGFTQYF. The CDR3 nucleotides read TGTGCCAGCAGCTTAGATCTGGGTGCAGGCTTTACGCAGTATTTT.

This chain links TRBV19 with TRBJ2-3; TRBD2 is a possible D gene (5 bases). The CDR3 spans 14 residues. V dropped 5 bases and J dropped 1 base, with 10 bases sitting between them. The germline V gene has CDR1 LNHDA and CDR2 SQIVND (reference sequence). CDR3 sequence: CASSLVSGTDTQYF. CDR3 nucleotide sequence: TGTGCCAGTAGTTTAGTTAGCGGCACAGATACGCAGTATTTT.

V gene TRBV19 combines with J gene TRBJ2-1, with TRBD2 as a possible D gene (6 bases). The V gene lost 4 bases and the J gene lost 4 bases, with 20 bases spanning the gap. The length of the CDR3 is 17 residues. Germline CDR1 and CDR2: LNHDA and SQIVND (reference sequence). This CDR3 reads CASSTAPLREYYNEQFF. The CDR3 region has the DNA TGTGCCAGTAGTACCGCCCCTTTGCGGGAATATTACAATGAGCAGTTCTTC.

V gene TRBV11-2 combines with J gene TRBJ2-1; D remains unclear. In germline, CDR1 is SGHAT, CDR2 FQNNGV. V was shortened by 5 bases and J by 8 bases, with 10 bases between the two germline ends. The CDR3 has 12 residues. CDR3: CASSKLADEQFF. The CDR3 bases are TGTGCCAGCAGCAAATTAGCTGATGAGCAGTTCTTC.

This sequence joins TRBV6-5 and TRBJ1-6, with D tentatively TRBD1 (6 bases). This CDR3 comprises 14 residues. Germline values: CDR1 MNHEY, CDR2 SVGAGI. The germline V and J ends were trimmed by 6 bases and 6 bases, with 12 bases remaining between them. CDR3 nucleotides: TGTGCCAGCAGAAGTACAGGGATTAATTCACCCCTCCACTTT. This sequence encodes CASRSTGINSPLHF.

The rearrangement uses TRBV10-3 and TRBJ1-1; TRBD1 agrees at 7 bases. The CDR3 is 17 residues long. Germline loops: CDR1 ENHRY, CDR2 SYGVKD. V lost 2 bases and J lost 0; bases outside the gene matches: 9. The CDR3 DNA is TGTGCCATCAGTGAGCCAAAACAGGGGCCCCTGAACACTGAAGCTTTCTTT. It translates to CAISEPKQGPLNTEAFF.

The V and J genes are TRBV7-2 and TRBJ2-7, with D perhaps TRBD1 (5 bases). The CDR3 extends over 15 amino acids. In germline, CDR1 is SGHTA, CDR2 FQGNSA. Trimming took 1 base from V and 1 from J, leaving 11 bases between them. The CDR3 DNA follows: TGTGCCAGCAGCTTAGTAGGGGCGTCGTCCTACGAGCAGTACTTC. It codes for CASSLVGASSYEQYF.

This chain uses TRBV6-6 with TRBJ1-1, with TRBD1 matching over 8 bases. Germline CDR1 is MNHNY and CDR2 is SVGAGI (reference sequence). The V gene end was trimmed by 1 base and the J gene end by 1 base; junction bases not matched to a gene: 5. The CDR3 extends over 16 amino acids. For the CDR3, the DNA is TGTGCCAGCAGTTACTTGAACAGGGGGGCGAACACTGAAGCTTTCTTT. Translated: CASSYLNRGANTEAFF.

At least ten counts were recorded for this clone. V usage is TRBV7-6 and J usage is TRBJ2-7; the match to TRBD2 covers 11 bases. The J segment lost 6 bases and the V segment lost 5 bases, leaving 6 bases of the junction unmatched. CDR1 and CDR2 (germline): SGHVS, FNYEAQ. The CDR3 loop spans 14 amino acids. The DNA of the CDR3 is TGTGCCAGCAGCGGTTCGGGACTAGCGGTCGAGCAGTACTTC. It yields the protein CASSGSGLAVEQYF.

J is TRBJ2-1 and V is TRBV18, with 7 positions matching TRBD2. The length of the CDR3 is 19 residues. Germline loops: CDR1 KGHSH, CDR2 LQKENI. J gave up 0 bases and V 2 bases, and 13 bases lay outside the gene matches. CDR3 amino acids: CASSPSYLAVPSSYNEQFF. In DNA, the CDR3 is TGTGCCAGCTCACCATCTTATCTAGCGGTCCCTAGCTCCTACAATGAGCAGTTCTTC.